Listed below are T cell receptor beta chains from one sample, sequenced in a study of shared clonotypes between healthy human individuals. The table came from immunoSEQ multiplex PCR; TCRdb's copy has only in-frame clones and leaves some out. This sample carries more than 400,000 clones, roughly 80% of them seen once, and the ten largest clones take approximately 11%. The specimen was PBMCs. Every receptor here comes from a woman aged 40 to 49 in good health. Some clones in this sample may be carry-over from other donors' samples. Each CDR3 is given with its conserved first and last residue. The D gene is left open where the match is weak. Rows may omit the clone size; those that give it use once, few, many or a size class.

v_gene: TRBV7-9; d_gene: NA; abundance: NA; len: 13; j_gene: TRBJ1-2; CDR3aa: CASSNREIEGYTF; CDR3nt: TGTGCCAGCAGTAACAGGGAGATCGAAGGCTACACCTTC
v_gene: TRBV6-5; d_gene: TRBD2; abundance: NA; len: 15; j_gene: TRBJ2-7; CDR3aa: CASSSSAGGTRVQYF; CDR3nt: TGTGCCAGCAGTTCCTCTGCGGGAGGAACCCGCGTGCAGTACTTC
v_gene: TRBV28; d_gene: TRBD2; abundance: NA; len: 16; j_gene: TRBJ2-7; CDR3aa: CASSLTSGRQSYEQYF; CDR3nt: TGTGCCAGCAGTTTGACTAGCGGGAGACAAAGTTACGAGCAGTACTTC
v_gene: TRBV7-2; d_gene: NA; abundance: NA; len: 14; j_gene: TRBJ2-3; CDR3aa: CASSVDSSTDTQYF; CDR3nt: TGTGCCAGCAGCGTCGACAGTAGCACAGATACGCAGTATTTT
v_gene: TRBV2; d_gene: NA; abundance: NA; len: 15; j_gene: TRBJ2-3; CDR3aa: CASSLLAPGTDTQYF; CDR3nt: TGTGCCAGCAGTTTACTAGCCCCGGGCACAGATACGCAGTATTTT
v_gene: TRBV5-6; d_gene: NA; abundance: NA; len: 16; j_gene: TRBJ2-1; CDR3aa: CASSNLAGGPYNEQFF; CDR3nt: TGTGCCAGCAGCAACTTAGCCGGTGGCCCCTACAATGAGCAGTTCTTC
v_gene: TRBV7-9; d_gene: NA; abundance: NA; len: 15; j_gene: TRBJ1-1; CDR3aa: CASSTRQRGNTEAFF; CDR3nt: TGTGCCAGCAGCACAAGACAGAGGGGGAACACTGAAGCTTTCTTT
v_gene: TRBV9; d_gene: NA; abundance: once; len: 15; j_gene: TRBJ1-3; CDR3aa: CASSAREVSGNTIYF; CDR3nt: TGTGCCAGCAGCGCCCGGGAGGTCTCTGGAAACACCATATATTTT
v_gene: TRBV28; d_gene: TRBD2; abundance: NA; len: 15; j_gene: TRBJ2-5; CDR3aa: CASSPRTSVVETQYF; CDR3nt: TGTGCCAGCAGTCCCCGGACTAGCGTGGTGGAGACCCAGTACTTC
v_gene: TRBV7-2; d_gene: NA; abundance: NA; len: 15; j_gene: TRBJ2-1; CDR3aa: CASSLSSVLYNEQFF; CDR3nt: TGTGCCAGCAGCCTCTCTAGCGTCCTCTACAATGAGCAGTTCTTC
v_gene: TRBV7-9; d_gene: NA; abundance: NA; len: 17; j_gene: TRBJ2-1; CDR3aa: CASSSYSLGYVYNEQFF; CDR3nt: TGTGCCAGCAGCTCTTATAGTCTCGGTTACGTCTACAATGAGCAGTTCTTC
v_gene: TRBV7-8; d_gene: NA; abundance: NA; len: 14; j_gene: TRBJ1-1; CDR3aa: CASSFWGGTYEAFF; CDR3nt: TGTGCCAGCAGCTTTTGGGGGGGGACCTATGAAGCTTTCTTT
v_gene: TRBV6-5; d_gene: NA; abundance: once; len: 15; j_gene: TRBJ2-7; CDR3aa: CASSYSEAGIYEQYF; CDR3nt: TGTGCCAGCAGTTACTCGGAGGCGGGAATCTACGAGCAGTACTTC
v_gene: TRBV19; d_gene: NA; abundance: NA; len: 15; j_gene: TRBJ2-6; CDR3aa: CASSDQASGANVLTF; CDR3nt: TGTGCCAGTAGCGATCAAGCGTCTGGGGCCAACGTCCTGACTTTC
v_gene: TRBV28; d_gene: NA; abundance: NA; len: 15; j_gene: TRBJ2-7; CDR3aa: CASSPGWGQSYEQYF; CDR3nt: TGTGCCAGCAGCCCCGGGTGGGGCCAGTCCTACGAGCAGTACTTC
v_gene: TRBV27; d_gene: NA; abundance: NA; len: 15; j_gene: TRBJ1-5; CDR3aa: CASSLAGRGNQPQHF; CDR3nt: TGTGCCAGCAGTTTAGCCGGGCGCGGCAATCAGCCCCAGCATTTT
v_gene: TRBV19; d_gene: NA; abundance: NA; len: 16; j_gene: TRBJ1-5; CDR3aa: CASSTRDTVSNQPQHF; CDR3nt: TGTGCCAGTAGTACCCGGGACACCGTATCCAATCAGCCCCAGCATTTT
v_gene: TRBV28; d_gene: NA; abundance: NA; len: 13; j_gene: TRBJ1-2; CDR3aa: CASSFPGEDGYTF; CDR3nt: TGTGCCAGCAGTTTCCCAGGGGAGGATGGCTACACCTTC
v_gene: TRBV4-1; d_gene: NA; abundance: NA; len: 13; j_gene: TRBJ2-7; CDR3aa: CASSQDLEREQYF; CDR3nt: TGCGCCAGCAGCCAAGATCTTGAGCGCGAGCAGTACTTC
v_gene: TRBV6-4; d_gene: TRBD2; abundance: NA; len: 15; j_gene: TRBJ2-3; CDR3aa: CASSAGTSGSDTQYF; CDR3nt: TGTGCCAGCAGTGCCGGGACTAGCGGGAGTGATACGCAGTATTTT
v_gene: TRBV7-8; d_gene: TRBD2; abundance: NA; len: 16; j_gene: TRBJ2-1; CDR3aa: CASSHLLAGINNEQFF; CDR3nt: TGTGCCAGCAGCCACCTACTAGCGGGGATTAACAATGAGCAGTTCTTC
v_gene: TRBV15; d_gene: NA; abundance: NA; len: 14; j_gene: TRBJ2-2; CDR3aa: CATSSGIDTGELFF; CDR3nt: TGTGCCACCTCGAGTGGGATCGACACCGGGGAGCTGTTTTTT
v_gene: TRBV10-3; d_gene: TRBD1; abundance: NA; len: 18; j_gene: TRBJ2-3; CDR3aa: CAISESDGTGSGTDTQYF; CDR3nt: TGTGCCATCAGTGAGTCTGACGGGACAGGGTCAGGGACAGATACGCAGTATTTT
v_gene: TRBV28; d_gene: NA; abundance: NA; len: 13; j_gene: TRBJ2-1; CDR3aa: CASSSPFGNEQFF; CDR3nt: TGTGCCAGCAGTTCCCCCTTCGGGAATGAGCAGTTCTTC
v_gene: TRBV27; d_gene: TRBD1; abundance: NA; len: 14; j_gene: TRBJ1-3; CDR3aa: CASSRQGARNTIYF; CDR3nt: TGTGCCAGCAGTAGACAGGGGGCGAGGAACACCATATATTTT
v_gene: TRBV2; d_gene: NA; abundance: NA; len: 16; j_gene: TRBJ1-5; CDR3aa: CASSERAGDSNQPQHF; CDR3nt: TGTGCCAGCAGTGAAAGGGCAGGCGATAGCAATCAGCCCCAGCATTTT
v_gene: TRBV30; d_gene: NA; abundance: once; len: 16; j_gene: TRBJ2-1; CDR3aa: CAWRDSGFVGFNEQFF; CDR3nt: TGTGCCTGGAGAGATTCCGGCTTTGTAGGTTTCAATGAGCAGTTCTTC
v_gene: TRBV2; d_gene: NA; abundance: NA; len: 14; j_gene: TRBJ1-5; CDR3aa: CASTPRESNQPQHF; CDR3nt: TGTGCCAGCACTCCAAGGGAGAGCAATCAGCCCCAGCATTTT
v_gene: TRBV2; d_gene: TRBD1; abundance: NA; len: 13; j_gene: TRBJ1-1; CDR3aa: CASRTGGNTEAFF; CDR3nt: TGTGCCAGCAGAACAGGGGGGAACACTGAAGCTTTCTTT
v_gene: TRBV19; d_gene: TRBD1; abundance: NA; len: 15; j_gene: TRBJ2-3; CDR3aa: CASKSDREGTDTQYF; CDR3nt: TGTGCCAGCAAATCGGACAGGGAAGGAACAGATACGCAGTATTTT
v_gene: TRBV5-1; d_gene: TRBD1; abundance: once; len: 15; j_gene: TRBJ2-2; CDR3aa: CASSPGQGGTGELFF; CDR3nt: TGCGCCAGCAGCCCAGGACAGGGGGGCACCGGGGAGCTGTTTTTT
v_gene: TRBV9; d_gene: NA; abundance: NA; len: 15; j_gene: TRBJ1-4; CDR3aa: CASSVGGVGEEKLFF; CDR3nt: TGTGCCAGCAGCGTAGGAGGGGTGGGAGAAGAAAAACTGTTTTTT
v_gene: TRBV5-4; d_gene: TRBD2; abundance: NA; len: 15; j_gene: TRBJ2-1; CDR3aa: CASSLVAGGPGEQFF; CDR3nt: TGTGCCAGCAGCCTCGTAGCGGGAGGGCCGGGTGAGCAGTTCTTC
v_gene: TRBV5-4; d_gene: NA; abundance: once; len: 12; j_gene: TRBJ1-2; CDR3aa: CASSFDIDGYTF; CDR3nt: TGTGCCAGCAGCTTCGATATCGATGGCTACACCTTC
v_gene: TRBV9; d_gene: TRBD2; abundance: NA; len: 14; j_gene: TRBJ2-2; CDR3aa: CASRSGRDTGELFF; CDR3nt: TGTGCCAGCAGGAGCGGGAGGGACACCGGGGAGCTGTTTTTT
v_gene: TRBV7-3; d_gene: TRBD1; abundance: NA; len: 15; j_gene: TRBJ2-5; CDR3aa: CASSRMGTAQETQYF; CDR3nt: TGTGCCAGCAGCAGAATGGGGACAGCGCAAGAGACCCAGTACTTC
v_gene: TRBV7-8; d_gene: NA; abundance: once; len: 13; j_gene: TRBJ1-4; CDR3aa: CASSLRGNEKLFF; CDR3nt: TGTGCCAGCAGCTTGCGGGGTAATGAAAAACTGTTTTTT
v_gene: TRBV7-2; d_gene: NA; abundance: NA; len: 14; j_gene: TRBJ2-7; CDR3aa: CASSLVAGSGEQYF; CDR3nt: TGTGCCAGCAGCTTAGTTGCAGGGTCTGGCGAGCAGTACTTC
v_gene: TRBV19; d_gene: NA; abundance: NA; len: 16; j_gene: TRBJ1-4; CDR3aa: CASSPHGGPTNEKLFF; CDR3nt: TGTGCCAGTAGTCCTCACGGGGGGCCCACTAATGAAAAACTGTTTTTT
v_gene: TRBV5-6; d_gene: NA; abundance: NA; len: 15; j_gene: TRBJ1-2; CDR3aa: CASSLGDRDDYGYTF; CDR3nt: TGTGCCAGCAGCTTGGGCGACCGAGACGACTATGGCTACACCTTC
v_gene: TRBV28; d_gene: TRBD1; abundance: NA; len: 16; j_gene: TRBJ1-3; CDR3aa: CASSSTGGHSGNTIYF; CDR3nt: TGTGCCAGCAGTTCGACAGGGGGGCACTCTGGAAACACCATATATTTT
v_gene: TRBV30; d_gene: NA; abundance: NA; len: 14; j_gene: TRBJ2-4; CDR3aa: CAWSPRDGKNIQYF; CDR3nt: TGTGCCTGGAGTCCCAGGGATGGCAAAAACATTCAGTACTTC
v_gene: TRBV6-1; d_gene: TRBD1; abundance: once; len: 14; j_gene: TRBJ2-1; CDR3aa: CASSRDSLNNEQFF; CDR3nt: TGTGCCAGCAGTAGGGACAGCCTCAATAATGAGCAGTTCTTC
v_gene: TRBV4-2; d_gene: TRBD2; abundance: many; len: 15; j_gene: TRBJ2-3; CDR3aa: CASSQGTSGRNTQYF; CDR3nt: TGTGCCAGCAGCCAAGGGACTAGCGGGAGAAATACGCAGTATTTT
v_gene: TRBV29-1; d_gene: NA; abundance: NA; len: 13; j_gene: TRBJ1-2; CDR3aa: CSVAQGSNYGYTF; CDR3nt: TGCAGCGTGGCTCAGGGGAGTAACTATGGCTACACCTTC
v_gene: TRBV18; d_gene: NA; abundance: NA; len: 15; j_gene: TRBJ2-5; CDR3aa: CASSPLVGVAETQYF; CDR3nt: TGTGCCAGCTCACCACTGGTGGGAGTTGCGGAGACCCAGTACTTC
v_gene: TRBV5-4; d_gene: NA; abundance: NA; len: 14; j_gene: TRBJ2-3; CDR3aa: CASSFDQSTDTQYF; CDR3nt: TGTGCCAGCAGCTTTGACCAGAGCACAGATACGCAGTATTTT
v_gene: TRBV7-6; d_gene: NA; abundance: many; len: 21; j_gene: TRBJ2-1; CDR3aa: CASSLAPRAPATLSSYNEQFF; CDR3nt: TGTGCCAGCAGCTTAGCGCCTCGGGCGCCCGCCACCCTTAGCTCCTACAATGAGCAGTTCTTC
v_gene: TRBV15; d_gene: NA; abundance: NA; len: 15; j_gene: TRBJ1-3; CDR3aa: CATSRDNFAGNTIYF; CDR3nt: TGTGCCACCAGCAGAGATAACTTCGCTGGAAACACCATATATTTT